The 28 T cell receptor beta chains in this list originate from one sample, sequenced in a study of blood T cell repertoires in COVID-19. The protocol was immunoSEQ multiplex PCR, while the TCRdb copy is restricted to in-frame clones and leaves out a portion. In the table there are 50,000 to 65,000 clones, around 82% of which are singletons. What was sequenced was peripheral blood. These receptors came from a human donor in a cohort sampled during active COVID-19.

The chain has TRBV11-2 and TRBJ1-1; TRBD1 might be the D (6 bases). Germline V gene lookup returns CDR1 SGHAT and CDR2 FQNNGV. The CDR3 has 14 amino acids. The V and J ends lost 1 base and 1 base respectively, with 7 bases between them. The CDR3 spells CASSLGTANTEAFF. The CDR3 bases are TGTGCCAGCAGCTTAGGGACAGCGAACACTGAAGCTTTCTTT.

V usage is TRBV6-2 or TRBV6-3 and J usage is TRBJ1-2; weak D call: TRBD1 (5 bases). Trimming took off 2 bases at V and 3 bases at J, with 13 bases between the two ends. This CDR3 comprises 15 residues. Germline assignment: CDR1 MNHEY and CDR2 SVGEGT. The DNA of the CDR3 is TGTGCCAGCAGTTACCGACAGTCCGCCCACTATGGCTACACCTTC. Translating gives CASSYRQSAHYGYTF.

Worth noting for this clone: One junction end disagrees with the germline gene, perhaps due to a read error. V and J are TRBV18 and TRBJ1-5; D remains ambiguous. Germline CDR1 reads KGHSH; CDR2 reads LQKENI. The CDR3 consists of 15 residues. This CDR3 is CANSLRPLTGQPQHF. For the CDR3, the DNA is TGTGCCAACTCACTTCGCCCTTTAACGGGGCAGCCCCAGCATTTT.

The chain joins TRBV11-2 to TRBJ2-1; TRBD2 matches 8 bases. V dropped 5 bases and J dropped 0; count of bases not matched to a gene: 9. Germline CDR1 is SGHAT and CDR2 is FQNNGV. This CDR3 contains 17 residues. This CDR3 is CASSPGRGTSSYNEQFF. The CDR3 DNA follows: TGTGCCAGCAGCCCAGGGAGGGGGACTAGCTCCTACAATGAGCAGTTCTTC.

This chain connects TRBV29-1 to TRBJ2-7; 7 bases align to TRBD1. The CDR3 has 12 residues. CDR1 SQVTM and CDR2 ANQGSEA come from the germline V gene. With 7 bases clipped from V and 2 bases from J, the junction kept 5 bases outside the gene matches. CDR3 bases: TGCAGCGCCGCTACAGGGGCCTACGAGCAGTACTTC. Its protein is CSAATGAYEQYF.

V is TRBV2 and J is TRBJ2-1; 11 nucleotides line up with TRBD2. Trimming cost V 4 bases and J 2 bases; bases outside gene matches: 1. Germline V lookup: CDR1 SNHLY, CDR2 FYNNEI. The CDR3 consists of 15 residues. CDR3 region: CASSGSGGAYNEQFF. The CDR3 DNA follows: TGTGCCAGCAGTGGTAGCGGGGGGGCCTACAATGAGCAGTTCTTC.

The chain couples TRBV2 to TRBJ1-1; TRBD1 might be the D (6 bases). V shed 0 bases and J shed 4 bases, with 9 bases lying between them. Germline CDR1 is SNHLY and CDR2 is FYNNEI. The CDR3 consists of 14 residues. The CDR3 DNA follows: TGTGCCAGCAGTGAAGCAGGGGGTACCACTGAAGCTTTCTTT. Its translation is CASSEAGGTTEAFF.

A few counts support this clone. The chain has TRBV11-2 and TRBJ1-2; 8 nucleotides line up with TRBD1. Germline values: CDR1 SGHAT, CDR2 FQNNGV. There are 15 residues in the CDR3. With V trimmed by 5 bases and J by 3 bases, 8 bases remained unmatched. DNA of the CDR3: TGTGCCAGCAGCCCCCTCAGGGGGCGCGACTATGGCTACACCTTC. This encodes CASSPLRGRDYGYTF.

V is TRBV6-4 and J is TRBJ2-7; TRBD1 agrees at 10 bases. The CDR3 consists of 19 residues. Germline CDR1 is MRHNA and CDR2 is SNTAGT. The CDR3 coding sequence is TGTGCTCCCTCCCGGCATCTTGGTATTAGGGACAGGGGCCTCTACGAGCAGTACTTC. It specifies CAPSRHLGIRDRGLYEQYF.

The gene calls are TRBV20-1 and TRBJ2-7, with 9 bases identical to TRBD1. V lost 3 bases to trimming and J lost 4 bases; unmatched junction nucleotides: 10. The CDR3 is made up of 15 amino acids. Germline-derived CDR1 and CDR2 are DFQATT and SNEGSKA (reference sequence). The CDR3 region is CSASGGQGTVYEQYF. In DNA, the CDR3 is TGCAGTGCTAGTGGGGGACAGGGTACGGTTTACGAGCAGTACTTC.

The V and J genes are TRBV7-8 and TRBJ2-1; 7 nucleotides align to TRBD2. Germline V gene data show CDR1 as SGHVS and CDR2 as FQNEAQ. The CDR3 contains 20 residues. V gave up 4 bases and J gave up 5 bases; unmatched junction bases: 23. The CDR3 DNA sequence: TGTGCCAGCAGCTCAGGACCCTCTCCATCTAACTGGGGGGGTCACAATGAGCAGTTCTTC. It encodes CASSSGPSPSNWGGHNEQFF.

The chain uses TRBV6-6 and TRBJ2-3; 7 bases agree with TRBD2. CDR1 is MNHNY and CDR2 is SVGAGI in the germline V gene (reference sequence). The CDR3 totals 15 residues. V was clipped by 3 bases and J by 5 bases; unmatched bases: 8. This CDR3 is CASSYGVAGGDTQYF. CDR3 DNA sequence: TGTGCCAGCAGTTATGGGGTAGCGGGCGGAGATACGCAGTATTTT.

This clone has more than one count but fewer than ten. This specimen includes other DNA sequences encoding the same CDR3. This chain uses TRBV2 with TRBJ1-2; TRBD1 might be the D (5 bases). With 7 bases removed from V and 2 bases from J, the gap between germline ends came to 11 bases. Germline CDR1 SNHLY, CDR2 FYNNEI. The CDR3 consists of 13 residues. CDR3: CASKAGVNYGYTF. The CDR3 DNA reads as TGTGCCAGCAAGGCGGGGGTGAACTATGGCTACACCTTC. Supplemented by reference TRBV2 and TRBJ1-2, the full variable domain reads EPEVTQTPSHQVTQMGQEVILRCVPISNHLYFYWYRQILGQKVEFLVSFYNNEISEKSEIFDDQFSVERPDGSNFTLKIRSTKLEDSAMYFCASKAGVNYGYTFGSGTRLTVV.

CDR3 protein: CASSQGTSGGAEDTQYF. As DNA, the CDR3 is TGCGCCAGCAGCCAAGGGACTAGCGGGGGGGCTGAAGATACGCAGTATTTT. This chain joins TRBV4-1 and TRBJ2-3; TRBD2 matches at 15 bases. The CDR3 consists of 17 residues. With V trimmed by 1 base and J by 5 bases, 4 bases remained unmatched. Germline CDR1 MGHRA, CDR2 YSYEKL.

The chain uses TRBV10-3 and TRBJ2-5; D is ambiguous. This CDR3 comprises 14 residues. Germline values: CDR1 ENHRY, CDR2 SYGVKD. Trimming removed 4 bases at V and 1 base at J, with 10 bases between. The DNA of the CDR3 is TGTGCCATCAGTGTTGTTTCCCTCCAAGAGACCCAGTACTTC. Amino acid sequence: CAISVVSLQETQYF.

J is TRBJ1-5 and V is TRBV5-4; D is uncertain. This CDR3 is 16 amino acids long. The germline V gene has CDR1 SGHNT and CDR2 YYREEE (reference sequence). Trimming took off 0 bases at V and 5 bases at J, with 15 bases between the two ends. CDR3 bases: TGTGCCAGCAGCTTGGGGCCTCAAATCCCCCATCAGCCCCAGCATTTT. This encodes CASSLGPQIPHQPQHF.

For the CDR3, the DNA is TGCAGTGCTAGTGAGGGGGCGCGTGGGGTAAAATGGGGCTACACCTTC. This encodes CSASEGARGVKWGYTF. The chain couples TRBV20-1 to TRBJ1-2, with 7 nucleotides matching TRBD1. There are 16 residues in the CDR3. Unmatched junction bases numbered 18, after V lost 3 bases and J lost 8 bases. Germline CDR1 reads DFQATT; CDR2 reads SNEGSKA (reference sequence).

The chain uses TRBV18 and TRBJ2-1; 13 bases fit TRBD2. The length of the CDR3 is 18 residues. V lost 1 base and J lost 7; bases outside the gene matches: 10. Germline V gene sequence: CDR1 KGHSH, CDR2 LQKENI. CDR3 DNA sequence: TGTGCCAGCTCACCACAAGGCGGACTAGCGGGAGCACGGAATGAGCAGTTCTTC. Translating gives CASSPQGGLAGARNEQFF.

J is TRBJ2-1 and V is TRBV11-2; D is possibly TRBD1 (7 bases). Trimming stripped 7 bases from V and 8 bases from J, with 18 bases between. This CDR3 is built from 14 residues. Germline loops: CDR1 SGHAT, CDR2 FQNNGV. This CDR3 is CASNGRQGGDEQFF. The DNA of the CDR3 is TGTGCCAGCAACGGACGACAGGGAGGCGATGAGCAGTTCTTC.

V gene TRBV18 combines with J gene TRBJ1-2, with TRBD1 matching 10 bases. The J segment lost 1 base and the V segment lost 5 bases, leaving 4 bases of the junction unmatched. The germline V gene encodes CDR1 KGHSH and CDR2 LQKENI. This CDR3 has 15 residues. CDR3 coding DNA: TGTGCCAGCTCAATCGACAGGGGGCGTAACTATGGCTACACCTTC. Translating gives CASSIDRGRNYGYTF.

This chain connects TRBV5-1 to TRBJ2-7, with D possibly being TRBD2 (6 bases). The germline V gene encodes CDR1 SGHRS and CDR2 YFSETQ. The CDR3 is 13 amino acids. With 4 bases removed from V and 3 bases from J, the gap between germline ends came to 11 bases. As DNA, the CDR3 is TGCGCCAGCAGCACGGGACTTGGCTACGAGCAGTACTTC. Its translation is CASSTGLGYEQYF.

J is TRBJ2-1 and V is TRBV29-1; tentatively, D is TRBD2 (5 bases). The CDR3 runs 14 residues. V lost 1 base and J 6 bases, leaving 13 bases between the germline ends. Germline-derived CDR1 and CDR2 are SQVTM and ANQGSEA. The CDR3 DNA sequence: TGCAGCGTTGAAGCCCCGGGGTTGCGCAATGAGCAGTTCTTC. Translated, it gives CSVEAPGLRNEQFF.

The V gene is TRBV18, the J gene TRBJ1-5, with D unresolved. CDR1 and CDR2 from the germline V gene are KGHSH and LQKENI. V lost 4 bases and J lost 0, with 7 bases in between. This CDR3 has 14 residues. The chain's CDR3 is CASSLDYSNQPQHF. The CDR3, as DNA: TGTGCCAGCTCACTTGACTATAGCAATCAGCCCCAGCATTTT.

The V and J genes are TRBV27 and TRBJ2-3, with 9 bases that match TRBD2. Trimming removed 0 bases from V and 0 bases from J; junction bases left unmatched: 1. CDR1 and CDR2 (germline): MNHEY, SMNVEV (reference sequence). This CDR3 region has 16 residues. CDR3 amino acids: CASSLSLAGSTDTQYF. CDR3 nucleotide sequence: TGTGCCAGCAGTTTATCTCTAGCGGGGAGCACAGATACGCAGTATTTT.

This chain's CDR3 is CASSWGGGRFGELFF. CDR3 nucleotides: TGTGCCAGCAGTTGGGGGGGAGGGCGGTTCGGGGAGCTGTTTTTT. This chain uses TRBV27 with TRBJ2-2, with 7 bases that match TRBD2. The CDR3 has 15 residues. The germline gives CDR1 MNHEY, CDR2 SMNVEV (reference sequence). The ends lost 4 bases at V and 7 bases at J; junction bases unmatched: 9.

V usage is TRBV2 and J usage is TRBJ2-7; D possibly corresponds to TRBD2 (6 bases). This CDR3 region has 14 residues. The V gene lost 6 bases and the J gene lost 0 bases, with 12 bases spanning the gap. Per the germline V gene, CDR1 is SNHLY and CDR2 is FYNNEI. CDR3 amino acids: CASRGTWSSYEQYF. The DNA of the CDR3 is TGTGCCAGCAGAGGGACTTGGAGCTCCTACGAGCAGTACTTC.

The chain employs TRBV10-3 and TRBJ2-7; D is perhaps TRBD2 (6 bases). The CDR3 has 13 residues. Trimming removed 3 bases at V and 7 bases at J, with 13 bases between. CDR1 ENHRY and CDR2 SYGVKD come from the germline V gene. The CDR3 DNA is TGTGCCATCAGTGAAGACGAAGGAGGGGAGCAGTACTTC. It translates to CAISEDEGGEQYF.

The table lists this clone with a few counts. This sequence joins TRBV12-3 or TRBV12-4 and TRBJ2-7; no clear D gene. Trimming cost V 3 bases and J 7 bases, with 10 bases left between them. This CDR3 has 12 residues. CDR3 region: CASSFLPGEQYF. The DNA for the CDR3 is TGTGCCAGCAGTTTCTTACCGGGTGAGCAGTACTTC.